This TCR beta chain was recorded in a study of cytomegalovirus exposure and HLA in healthy donors. Study context: Counted in an early data release were roughly 87 million unique TCRs from HLA-typed donors.

PCR was performed using 60 Vbeta and 13 Jbeta primers. Clones were read by immunoSEQ multiplex PCR, and TCRdb kept only the in-frame ones, dropping some. The profile shows 150,000 to 200,000 clones, 75% to 85% of them singletons. V was shortened by 3 bases and J by 13 bases, with 12 bases between the two germline ends. The CDR3 extends over 11 amino acids. Germline V CDR1 and CDR2: MNHNS, SASEGT. The origin of this receptor is a man aged 50 to 59 in good health and CMV-seropositive. The specimen sequenced was PBMCs. The rearrangement uses TRBV6-1 and TRBJ1-2; D is uncertain. This CDR3 is CASSDFSVSTF. The CDR3 DNA reads as TGTGCCAGCAGTGACTTTTCAGTATCCACCTTC.